The text below deals with one T cell receptor beta chain. Per the study methods: Reference gene primer amplification gave estimated nucleated cell counts. The repertoire was sequenced with immunoSEQ multiplex PCR; TCRdb's copy has only in-frame clones and lacks some. The V and J calls and clone size come from that table; D and trimming were worked out from the DNA. The sample records about 220,000 clones, roughly 80% being singletons. The data were taken from a study of blood T cell repertoires in COVID-19. Overall study context: Some COVID-19 samples were acute and others convalescent; all came from the United States, Italy and Spain. PBMCs, B-cell-depleted T cells, or T cells were the source of the cDNA or gDNA that made up the material.

V lost 10 bases and J lost 8; bases outside the gene matches: 7. The CDR3 totals 14 residues. Germline V gene lookup returns CDR1 LNHDA and CDR2 SQIVND (reference sequence). The rearrangement links TRBV19 to TRBJ2-1, with 14 bases identical to TRBD2. This TCR was recovered from a woman in her 30s who had recovered from COVID-19. Material for sequencing was peripheral blood. This CDR3 is CATRLAGGPHEQFF. The CDR3 bases are TGTGCCACCCGACTAGCGGGAGGGCCTCATGAGCAGTTCTTC.